These T cell receptor beta chains were read from a single sample in a study of CD8 T cells in ankylosing spondylitis. Using its own MiXCR run on the 5' RACE reads, TCRdb lists one record per CDR3 protein. The top ten hold about 6% of the sample, which has 150,000 to 200,000 distinct CDR3 sequences, roughly 30% seen once. Sequenced sample: synovial fluid, either unsorted or a sorted T cell fraction (not recorded which). These receptors originate from a male donor with ankylosing spondylitis. CDR3s include the opening cysteine and the closing phenylalanine or tryptophan. Each record gives: D gene, J gene, clone size, V gene, CDR3 DNA, CDR3 protein. The D gene is left open where the match is weak. Not every row has a clone size; where given, it reads once, few, many or a size class.

>.|TRBJ1-1|.|TRBV7-2
TGTGCCAGCAGCCCCCATCCATCGAGAGAAGCTTTCTTT
CASSPHPSREAFF
>TRBD2|TRBJ2-1|.|TRBV6-1
TGTGCCAGCAGGAAAAGCGGGGGCAATGAGCAGTTCTTC
CASRKSGGNEQFF
>TRBD1|TRBJ1-1|.|TRBV20-1
TGCAGTGCTGCTAGGGACAGTCGGACTGAAGCTTTCTTT
CSAARDSRTEAFF
>.|TRBJ1-1|.|TRBV6-1
TGTGCCAGCAGTGAAGATGCCATAATCACGGGACCCGAGAACACTGAAGCTTTCTTT
CASSEDAIITGPENTEAFF
>.|TRBJ1-5|.|TRBV11-2
TGTGCCAGCAGCACTCAGAGTTTCGGGTTTACGAAAGATCTGTTCAGTCAGCCCCAGCATTTT
CASSTQSFGFTKDLFSQPQHF
>.|TRBJ1-4|.|TRBV24-1
TGTGCCACCAGTGACCCGTCTACTAATGAAAAACTGTTTTTT
CATSDPSTNEKLFF
>TRBD1|TRBJ1-1|once|TRBV29-1
TGCAGCGTTGATGGCCAGGGGGGAAGTTCTACGGCTTTCTTT
CSVDGQGGSSTAFF
>.|TRBJ1-1|few|TRBV4-2
TGTGCCAGCAGCCAAGTTAACCGGAACACTGAAGCTTTCTTT
CASSQVNRNTEAFF
>TRBD2|TRBJ2-3|.|TRBV7-9
TGTGCCAGCAGCTTCCTAGCGGGAGGGTGGACAGATACGCAGTATTTT
CASSFLAGGWTDTQYF
>TRBD1|TRBJ1-1|many|TRBV29-1
TGCAGCGCCCGGGACAGCCTTGAAGCTTTCTTT
CSARDSLEAFF
>.|TRBJ2-3|.|TRBV20-1
TGCAGTGCTGCGGACACGATCACAGATACGCAGTATTTT
CSAADTITDTQYF
>.|TRBJ1-5|.|TRBV6-1
TGTGCCAGCAGGGTAACCCCCAATCAGCCCCAGCATTTT
CASRVTPNQPQHF
>.|TRBJ2-7|.|TRBV4-1
TGCGCCAGCAGCCAAGATCGCGAGGGGATTCCCTACGAGCAGTACTTC
CASSQDREGIPYEQYF
>TRBD1|TRBJ2-5|many|TRBV20-1
TGCAGTGCTCAAGTGCCGACAGGGGCAGAGACCCAGTACTTC
CSAQVPTGAETQYF
>TRBD2|TRBJ2-5|.|TRBV19
TGTGCCAGTAGTACGACTAGCGAAGAGACCCAGTACTTC
CASSTTSEETQYF
>.|TRBJ2-3|few|TRBV4-2
TGTGCCAGCAGCCAAGTAGGGGCGGGGGCCGAAGATACGCAGTATTTT
CASSQVGAGAEDTQYF
>TRBD2|TRBJ2-3|.|TRBV7-3
TGTGCCAGCAGCTCGCCGGCTAGCGGGAGAACAGATACGCAGTATTTT
CASSSPASGRTDTQYF
>.|TRBJ1-1|.|TRBV7-9
TGTGCCAGCAGCTGGCGACAGGCGGATGGCACTGAAGCTTTCTTT
CASSWRQADGTEAFF
>.|TRBJ1-5|few|TRBV10-3
TGTGCCATCAGCCGACAGGTCGCTCAGCCCCAGCATTTT
CAISRQVAQPQHF
>.|TRBJ1-1|many|TRBV6-1
TGTGCCAGCAGTGAAAAAGGGGCGAACACTGAAGCTTTCTTT
CASSEKGANTEAFF
>.|TRBJ2-2|.|TRBV14
TGTGCCAGCAGCAGGGACTCGGTAAACACCGGGGAGCTGTTTTTT
CASSRDSVNTGELFF
>TRBD1|TRBJ2-2|few|TRBV2
TGTGCCAGCAGAACCGGGACAGGGGGCTACACCGGGGAGCTGTTTTTT
CASRTGTGGYTGELFF
>TRBD2|TRBJ2-1|.|TRBV4-3
TGCGCCAGCAGCCATTCGTTGGCGTTTAGTAGCGGGAGGGGGTATGAGCAGTTCTTC
CASSHSLAFSSGRGYEQFF
>.|TRBJ2-1|few|TRBV7-2
TGTGCCAGCAGCTTGCGGCGAGTACGTTCCTACAATGAGCAGTTCTTC
CASSLRRVRSYNEQFF
>.|TRBJ2-7|.|TRBV6-2/TRBV6-3
TGTGCCAGCATTGGGGCGGGGAGCTCCTACGAGCAGTACTTC
CASIGAGSSYEQYF
>TRBD1|TRBJ1-4|.|TRBV11-2
TGTGCCAGCAGCTACGGACAGGGGGGAGGCAGTGAAAAACTGTTTTTT
CASSYGQGGGSEKLFF
>.|TRBJ2-3|.|TRBV5-1
TGCGCCAGCAGACCGGACCCACGGAATGAAGGAGATACGCAGTATTTT
CASRPDPRNEGDTQYF
>TRBD1|TRBJ1-2|once|TRBV7-9
TGTGCCAGCAGCCCTCAGGGGGGTGCCAACTATGGCTACACCTTC
CASSPQGGANYGYTF
>.|TRBJ1-6|many|TRBV20-1
TGCAGTGCTAGCGGGATCCATAATTCACCCCTCCACTTT
CSASGIHNSPLHF
>.|TRBJ1-2|few|TRBV4-1
TGCGCCAGCAGCGCCCCGGAAAAAGCTAACTATGGCTACACCTTC
CASSAPEKANYGYTF
>TRBD2|TRBJ2-7|.|TRBV14
TGTGCCAGCAGCCCGTACTCTAGCGGGGATTACGAGCAGTACTTC
CASSPYSSGDYEQYF
>TRBD2|TRBJ2-2|large|TRBV7-6
TGTGCCAGCAGCTTAAGATCACTAGCGCCAAACACCGGGGAGCTGTTTTTT
CASSLRSLAPNTGELFF
>.|TRBJ2-3|.|TRBV3-1
TGTGCCAGCAGCCAAGTTAAAGGACTGGGGTACACAGATACGCAGTATTTT
CASSQVKGLGYTDTQYF
>.|TRBJ1-1|.|TRBV28
TGTGCCAGCAGCTCTCTACCTTCTAACACTGAAGCTTTCTTT
CASSSLPSNTEAFF
>.|TRBJ1-5|.|TRBV20-1
TGCAGTGCTAGAGTCATGGGCGGCAATCAGCCCCAGCATTTT
CSARVMGGNQPQHF
>.|TRBJ2-6|.|TRBV28
TGTGCCAGCAGTTCCCGTTCCGACGTCCTGACTTTC
CASSSRSDVLTF
>.|TRBJ2-2|.|TRBV20-1
TGCAGTGCTAGAGTCAGAGGAAACACCGGGGAGCTGTTTTTT
CSARVRGNTGELFF